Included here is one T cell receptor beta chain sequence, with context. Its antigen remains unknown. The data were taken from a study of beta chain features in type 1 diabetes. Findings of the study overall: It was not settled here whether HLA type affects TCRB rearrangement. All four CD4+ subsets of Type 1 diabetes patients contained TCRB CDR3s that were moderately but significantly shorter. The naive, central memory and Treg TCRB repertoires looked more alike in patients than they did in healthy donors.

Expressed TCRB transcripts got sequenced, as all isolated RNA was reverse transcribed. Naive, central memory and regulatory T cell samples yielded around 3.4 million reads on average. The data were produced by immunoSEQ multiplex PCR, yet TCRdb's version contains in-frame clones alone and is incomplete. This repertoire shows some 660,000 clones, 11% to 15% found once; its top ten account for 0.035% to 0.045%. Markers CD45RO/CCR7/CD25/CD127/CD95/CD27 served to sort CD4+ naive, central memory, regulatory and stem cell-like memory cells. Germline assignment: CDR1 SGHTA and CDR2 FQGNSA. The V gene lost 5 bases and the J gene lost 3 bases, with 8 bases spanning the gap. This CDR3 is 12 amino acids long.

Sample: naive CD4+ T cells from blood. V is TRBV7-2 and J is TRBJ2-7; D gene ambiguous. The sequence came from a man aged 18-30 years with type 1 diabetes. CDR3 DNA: TGTGCCAGCAGCCCCACCCTCTACGAGCAGTACTTC. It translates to CASSPTLYEQYF. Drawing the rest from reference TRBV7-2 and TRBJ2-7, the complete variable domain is GAGVSQSPSNKVTEKGKDVELRCDPISGHTALYWYRQSLGQGLEFLIYFQGNSAPDKSGLPSDRFSAERTGGSVSTLTIQRTQQEDSAVYLCASSPTLYEQYFGPGTRLTVT.